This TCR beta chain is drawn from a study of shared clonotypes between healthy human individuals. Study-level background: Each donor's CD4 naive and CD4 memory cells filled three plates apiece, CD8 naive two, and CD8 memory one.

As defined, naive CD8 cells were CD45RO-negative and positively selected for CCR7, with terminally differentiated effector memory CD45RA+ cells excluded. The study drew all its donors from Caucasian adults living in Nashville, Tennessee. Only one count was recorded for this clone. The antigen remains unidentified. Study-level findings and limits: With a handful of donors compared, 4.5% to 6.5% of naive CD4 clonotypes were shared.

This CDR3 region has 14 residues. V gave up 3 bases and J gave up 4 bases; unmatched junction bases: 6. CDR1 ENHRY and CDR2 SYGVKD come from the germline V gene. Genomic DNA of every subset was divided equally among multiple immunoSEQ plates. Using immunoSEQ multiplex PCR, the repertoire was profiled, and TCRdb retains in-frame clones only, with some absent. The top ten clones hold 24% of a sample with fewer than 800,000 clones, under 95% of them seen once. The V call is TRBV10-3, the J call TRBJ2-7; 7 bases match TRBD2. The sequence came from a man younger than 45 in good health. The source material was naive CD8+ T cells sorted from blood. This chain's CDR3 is CAISEGLADYEQYF. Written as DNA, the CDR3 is TGTGCCATCAGTGAAGGGCTAGCGGATTACGAGCAGTACTTC.